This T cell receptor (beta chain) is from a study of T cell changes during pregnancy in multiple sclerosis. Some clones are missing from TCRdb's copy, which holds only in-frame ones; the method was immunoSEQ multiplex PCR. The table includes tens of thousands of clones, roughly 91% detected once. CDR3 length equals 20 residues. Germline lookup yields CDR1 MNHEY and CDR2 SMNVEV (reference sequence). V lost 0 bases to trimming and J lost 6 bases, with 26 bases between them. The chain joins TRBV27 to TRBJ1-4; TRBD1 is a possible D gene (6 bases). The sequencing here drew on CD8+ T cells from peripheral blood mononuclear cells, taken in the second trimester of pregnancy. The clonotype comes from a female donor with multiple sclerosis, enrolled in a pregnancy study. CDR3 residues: CASSLSADRRTLLGDEKLFF. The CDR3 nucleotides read TGTGCCAGCAGTTTATCGGCTGACAGGCGCACCCTACTCGGAGATGAAAAACTGTTTTTT.